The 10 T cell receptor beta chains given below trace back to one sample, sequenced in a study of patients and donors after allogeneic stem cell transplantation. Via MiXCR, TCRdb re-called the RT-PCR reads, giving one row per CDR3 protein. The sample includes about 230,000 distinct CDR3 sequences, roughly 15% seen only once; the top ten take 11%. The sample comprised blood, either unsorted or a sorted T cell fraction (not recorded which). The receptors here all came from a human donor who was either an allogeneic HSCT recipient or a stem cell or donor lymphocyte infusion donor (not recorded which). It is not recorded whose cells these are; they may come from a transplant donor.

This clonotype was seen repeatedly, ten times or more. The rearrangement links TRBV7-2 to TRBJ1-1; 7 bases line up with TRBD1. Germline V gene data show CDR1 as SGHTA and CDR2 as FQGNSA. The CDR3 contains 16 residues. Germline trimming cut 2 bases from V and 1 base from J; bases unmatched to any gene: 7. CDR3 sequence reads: CASSLLQGRANTEAFF. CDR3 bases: TGTGCCAGCAGCTTACTACAGGGGAGGGCGAACACTGAAGCTTTCTTT.

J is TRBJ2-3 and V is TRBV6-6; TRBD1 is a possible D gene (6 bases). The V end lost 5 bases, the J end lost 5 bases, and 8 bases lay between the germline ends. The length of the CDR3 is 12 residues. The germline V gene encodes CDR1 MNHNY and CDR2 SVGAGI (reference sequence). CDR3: CASSIQGDTQYF. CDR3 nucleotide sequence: TGTGCCAGCAGTATACAGGGAGATACGCAGTATTTT.

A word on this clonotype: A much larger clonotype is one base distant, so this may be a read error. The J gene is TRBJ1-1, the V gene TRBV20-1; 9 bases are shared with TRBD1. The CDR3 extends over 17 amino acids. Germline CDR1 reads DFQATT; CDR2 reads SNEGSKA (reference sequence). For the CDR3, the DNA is TGCAGTGCTAGAGTAGGGACAGGGCTACGGATGAACACTGAAGTTTTCTTT. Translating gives CSARVGTGLRMNTEVFF.

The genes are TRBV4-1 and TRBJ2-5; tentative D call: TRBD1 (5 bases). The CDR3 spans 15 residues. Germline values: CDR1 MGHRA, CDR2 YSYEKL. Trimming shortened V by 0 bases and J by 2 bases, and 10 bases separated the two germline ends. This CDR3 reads CASSQDPGQQETQYF. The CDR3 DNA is TGCGCCAGCAGCCAAGATCCAGGACAACAAGAGACCCAGTACTTC.

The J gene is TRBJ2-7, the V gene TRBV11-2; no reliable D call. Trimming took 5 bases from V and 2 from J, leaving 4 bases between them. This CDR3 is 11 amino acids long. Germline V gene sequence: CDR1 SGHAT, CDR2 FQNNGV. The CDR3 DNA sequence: TGTGCCAGCAGCGTTACCTACGAGCAGTACTTC. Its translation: CASSVTYEQYF.

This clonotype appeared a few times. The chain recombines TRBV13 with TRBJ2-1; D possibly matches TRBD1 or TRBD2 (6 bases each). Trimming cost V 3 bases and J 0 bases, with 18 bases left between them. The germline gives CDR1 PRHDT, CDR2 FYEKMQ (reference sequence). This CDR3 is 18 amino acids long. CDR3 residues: CASSLTGLLSFSYNEQFF. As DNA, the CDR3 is TGTGCCAGCAGCTTGACAGGACTACTATCGTTCTCCTACAATGAGCAGTTCTTC. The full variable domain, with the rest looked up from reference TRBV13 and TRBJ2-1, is AAGVIQSPRHLIKEKRETATLKCYPIPRHDTVYWYQQGPGQDPQFLISFYEKMQSDKGSIPDRFSAQQFSDYHSELNMSSLELGDSALYFCASSLTGLLSFSYNEQFFGPGTRLTVL.

The CDR3 here is CASSSSALGDTEAFF. CDR3 sequence (DNA): TGTGCCAGCAGTAGCAGCGCACTAGGTGACACTGAAGCTTTCTTT. The chain has TRBV6-4 and TRBJ1-1, with D unresolved. This CDR3 has 15 residues. Per germline, CDR1 MRHNA and CDR2 SNTAGT. Trimming stripped 5 bases from V and 3 bases from J, with 16 bases between.

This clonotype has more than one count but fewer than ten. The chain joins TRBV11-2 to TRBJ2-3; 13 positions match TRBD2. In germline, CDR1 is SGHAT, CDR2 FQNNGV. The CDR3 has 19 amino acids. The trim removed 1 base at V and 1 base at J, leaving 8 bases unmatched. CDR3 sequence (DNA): TGTGCCAGCAGCTTAGGAGGACTAGCGGGAGTGTGGGGCACAGATACGCAGTATTTT. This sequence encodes CASSLGGLAGVWGTDTQYF.

CDR3 amino acids: CASSSALAGGPGGTDTQYF. As DNA, the CDR3 is TGTGCCAGCAGCTCAGCCTTAGCGGGAGGGCCCGGAGGAACAGATACGCAGTATTTT. The rearrangement links TRBV7-2 to TRBJ2-3; 11 bases map to TRBD2. Trimming took 4 bases from V and 3 from J; bases not matched to a gene: 15. The CDR3 loop spans 19 amino acids. The V gene's germline CDR1 is SGHTA and CDR2 FQGNSA.

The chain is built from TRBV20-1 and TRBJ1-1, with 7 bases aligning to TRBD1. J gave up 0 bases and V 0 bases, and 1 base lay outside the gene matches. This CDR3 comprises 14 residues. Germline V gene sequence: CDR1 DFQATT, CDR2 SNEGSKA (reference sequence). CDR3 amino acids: CSARDDRVNTEAFF. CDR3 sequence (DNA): TGCAGTGCTAGAGATGACAGGGTGAACACTGAAGCTTTCTTT.